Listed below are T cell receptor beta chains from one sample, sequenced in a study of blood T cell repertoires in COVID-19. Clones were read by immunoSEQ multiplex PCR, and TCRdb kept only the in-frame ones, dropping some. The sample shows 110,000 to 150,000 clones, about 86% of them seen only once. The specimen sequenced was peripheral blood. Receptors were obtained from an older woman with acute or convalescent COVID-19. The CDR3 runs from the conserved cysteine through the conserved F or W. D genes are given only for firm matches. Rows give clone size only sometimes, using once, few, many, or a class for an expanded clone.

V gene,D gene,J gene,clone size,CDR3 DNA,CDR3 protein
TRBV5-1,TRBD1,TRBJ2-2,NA,TGCGCCACCTCGCTGGACAGGAGCTTCACCGGGGAGCTGTTTTTT,CATSLDRSFTGELFF
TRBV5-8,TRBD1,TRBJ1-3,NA,TGTGCCAGCAGTCGAAGGACAGGGTCTGGAAACACCATATATTTT,CASSRRTGSGNTIYF
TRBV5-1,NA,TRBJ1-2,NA,TGCGCCAGCAGCTTGGGGTCTGAGACTAACTATGGCTACACCTTC,CASSLGSETNYGYTF
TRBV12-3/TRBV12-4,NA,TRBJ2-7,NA,TGTGCCAGCAGTCCGAGGGACTACGAGCAGTACTTC,CASSPRDYEQYF
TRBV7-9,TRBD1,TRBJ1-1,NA,TGTGCCAGCAGCCCACAGGGGAGCGAAACTGAAGCTTTCTTT,CASSPQGSETEAFF
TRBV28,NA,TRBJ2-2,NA,TGTGCCAGCAGCTCCACAGGGAGATTCACCGGGGAGCTGTTTTTT,CASSSTGRFTGELFF
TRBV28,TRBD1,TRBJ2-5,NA,TGTGCCAGCAGTTTCAGGGGGCGAAGCCAAGAGACCCAGTACTTC,CASSFRGRSQETQYF
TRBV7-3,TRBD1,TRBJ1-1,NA,TGTGCCAGCAGCTACGGGACAGAAAACACTGAAGCTTTCTTT,CASSYGTENTEAFF
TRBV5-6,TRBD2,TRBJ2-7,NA,TGTGCCAGCAGATTCGGGCTAGCGGCGAACTCCTACGAGCAGTACTTC,CASRFGLAANSYEQYF
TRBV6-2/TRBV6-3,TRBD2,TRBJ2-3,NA,TGTGCCAGCAGTTACTCTCTCGGACTAGCCGACCGCACAGATACGCAGTATTTT,CASSYSLGLADRTDTQYF
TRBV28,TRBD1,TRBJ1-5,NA,TGTGCCAGCAGTTTAGACAGGGGGATCAATCAGCCCCAGCATTTT,CASSLDRGINQPQHF
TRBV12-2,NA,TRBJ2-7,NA,TGTGCAAGTCGCTATCGGGACAGGGGTAACGAGCAGTACTTC,CASRYRDRGNEQYF
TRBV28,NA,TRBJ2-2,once,TGTGCCAGCAGTTTAGCCAGTCCCGGGGAGCTGTTTTTT,CASSLASPGELFF
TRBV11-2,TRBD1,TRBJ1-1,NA,TGTGCCAGCAGCCCCAACAGGGGTGGAGGCACTGAAGCTTTCTTT,CASSPNRGGGTEAFF
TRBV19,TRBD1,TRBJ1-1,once,TGTGCCAGTACCACGACAGGGGGTTTTTCTGAAGCTTTCTTT,CASTTTGGFSEAFF
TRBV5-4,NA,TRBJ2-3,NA,TGTGCCAGCAGCTGGAGGGACGGCACAGATACGCAGTATTTT,CASSWRDGTDTQYF
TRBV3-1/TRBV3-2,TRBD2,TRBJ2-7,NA,TGTGCCAGCGGCAGATCGGGAGGATACGAGCAGTACTTC,CASGRSGGYEQYF
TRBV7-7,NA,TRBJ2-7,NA,TGTGCTAGCAGCCAAGGGGGACCCTACGAGCAGTACTTC,CASSQGGPYEQYF
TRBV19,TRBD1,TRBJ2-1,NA,TGTGCCAGTAGTATGTCAGGGGGCACGCACAATGAGCAGTTCTTC,CASSMSGGTHNEQFF
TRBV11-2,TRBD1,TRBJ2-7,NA,TGTGCCAGCAGCTTAGCCGGGACAGTCTACGAGCAGTACTTC,CASSLAGTVYEQYF
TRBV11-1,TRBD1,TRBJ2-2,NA,TGTGCCAGCAGCTCCTACAGGGGCACCGGGGAGCTGTTTTTT,CASSSYRGTGELFF
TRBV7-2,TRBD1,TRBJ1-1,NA,TGTGCAACCGGGACAGGGGTTAACACTGAAGCTTTCTTT,CATGTGVNTEAFF
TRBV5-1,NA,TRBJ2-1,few,TGCGCCAGCAGCAGCACCGGCAGGGATCTACTCTCCTACAATGAGCAGTTCTTC,CASSSTGRDLLSYNEQFF
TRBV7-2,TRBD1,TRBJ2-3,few,TGTGCCAGCAGCTTAGCGGGGGGACAGGGGTCCCATTTT,CASSLAGGQGSHF
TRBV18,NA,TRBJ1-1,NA,TGTGCCAGCTCACCCGTTGAGGGTGGGAACACTGAAGCTTTCTTT,CASSPVEGGNTEAFF
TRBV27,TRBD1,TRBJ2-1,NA,TGTGCCAAAAACGACAGGGTTCACTCCAATGAGCAGTTCTTC,CAKNDRVHSNEQFF
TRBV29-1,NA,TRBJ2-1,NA,TGCAGCGTTGAGTCTACTTACAATGAGCAGTTCTTC,CSVESTYNEQFF
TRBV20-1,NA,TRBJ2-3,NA,TGCAGTGCCGAGGCAGGGGAAGGGCAGTATTTT,CSAEAGEGQYF
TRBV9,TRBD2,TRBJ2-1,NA,TGTGCCAGCAGCGATAGCGGGGGGGCCATTCTCAATGAGCAGTTCTTC,CASSDSGGAILNEQFF
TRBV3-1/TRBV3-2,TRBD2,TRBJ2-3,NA,TGTGCCAGCAGCCAAGATCCCACTAGCGGGGGGCGCACAGATACGCAGTATTTT,CASSQDPTSGGRTDTQYF
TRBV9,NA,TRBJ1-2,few,TGTGCCAGCAGCTCATGGGGGGGCGATTATGGCTACACCTTC,CASSSWGGDYGYTF
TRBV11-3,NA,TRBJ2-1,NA,TGTGCCAGCAGCCCAGGGCCCAATGAGCAGTTCTTC,CASSPGPNEQFF
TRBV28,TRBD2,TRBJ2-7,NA,TGTGCCAGCAGTTTAAGACTAGCGGGGAGGATTTCCTACGAGCAGTACTTC,CASSLRLAGRISYEQYF
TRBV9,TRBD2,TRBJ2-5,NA,TGTGCCAGCTCCAACCCTTTAGCGACTAGCGAGTGGGAGACCCAGTACTTC,CASSNPLATSEWETQYF
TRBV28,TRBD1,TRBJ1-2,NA,TGTGCCAGCAGTTTGGCCGGACAGGGGAACTATGGCTACACCTTC,CASSLAGQGNYGYTF
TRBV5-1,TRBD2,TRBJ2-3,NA,TGCGCCAGCAGCTTGCTAGCGGGGGGCACAGATACGCAGTATTTT,CASSLLAGGTDTQYF
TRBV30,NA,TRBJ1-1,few,TGTGCCTGGATTTGGGGGGGCTCATCGAACACTGAAGCTTTCTTT,CAWIWGGSSNTEAFF
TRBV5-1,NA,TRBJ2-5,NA,TGCGCCAGCAGCCCGGAACAGGGGACTCAAGAGACCCAGTACTTC,CASSPEQGTQETQYF
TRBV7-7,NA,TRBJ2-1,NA,TGTGCTAGCAGCTTGGGACACGGGCAATACAATGAGCAGTTCTTC,CASSLGHGQYNEQFF
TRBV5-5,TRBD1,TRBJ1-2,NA,TGTGCCAGCAGCACGGGACAGGGGGCGTCCGGGAACTATGGCTACACCTTC,CASSTGQGASGNYGYTF